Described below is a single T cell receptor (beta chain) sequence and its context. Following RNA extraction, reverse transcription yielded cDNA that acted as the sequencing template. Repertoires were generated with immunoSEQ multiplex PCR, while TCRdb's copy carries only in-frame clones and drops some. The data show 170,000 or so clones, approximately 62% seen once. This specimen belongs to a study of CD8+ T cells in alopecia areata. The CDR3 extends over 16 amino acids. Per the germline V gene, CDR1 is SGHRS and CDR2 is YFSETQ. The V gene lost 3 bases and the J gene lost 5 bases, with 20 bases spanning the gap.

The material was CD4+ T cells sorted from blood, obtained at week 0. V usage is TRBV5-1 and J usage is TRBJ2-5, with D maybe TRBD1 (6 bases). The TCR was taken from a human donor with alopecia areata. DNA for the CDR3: TGCGCCAGCAGCTACGACGACAGGAGGCCTAAGGAGACCCAGTACTTC. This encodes CASSYDDRRPKETQYF.